This is a list of T cell receptor beta chains from one sample in a study of CD8 T cells in ankylosing spondylitis. TCRdb processed the 5' RACE reads anew with MiXCR; each CDR3 protein has one entry. The table lists fewer than 250,000 distinct CDR3 sequences, about 10% of them singletons, with less than 25% in the top ten. Source material: blood, either unsorted or a sorted T cell fraction (not recorded which). The origin of the receptors is a male donor with ankylosing spondylitis or in good health (not recorded which). The CDR3 runs from the conserved cysteine through the conserved F or W.

v_call	cdr3_aa
TRBV12-3/TRBV12-4	CASFLAGNTGELFF
TRBV6-1	CASHSGTGGSNEQYF
TRBV29-1	CSVEDSGGFGTQYF
TRBV7-9	CASRIGQGPFEETQYF
TRBV7-9	CASSRDTEAFF
TRBV9	CASSGRDGPYEQYF
TRBV4-2	CASRGDGANVLTF
TRBV5-6	CASSFRAGDINKPQHF
TRBV18	CASSPGQWPLHF
TRBV10-1	CASSEEIGQKNTEAFF
TRBV7-2	CASSEGYEGYEQYF
TRBV5-4	CASSLAGRGITPGELFF
TRBV7-9	CASSSLQGAYNEQFF
TRBV9	CASSVAKVPYNEQFF
TRBV7-2	CASSLVEFRQITDTQYF
TRBV7-2	CASLGLRGGELFF
TRBV5-1	CASSLGPRMIGGNTGELFF
TRBV7-2	CASSSYRDRGRTGELFF
TRBV7-9	CASSPGTDNTEAFF
TRBV7-9	CASSPDRGGGAFF
TRBV5-1	CASSLVGLAGDDTQYF
TRBV12-3/TRBV12-4	CATALRDREETQYF
TRBV7-3	CASSMNVRTEAFF
TRBV20-1	CSAPLDRVDTEAFF
TRBV15	CATSSGQDHYEQYF